This T cell receptor (beta chain) comes out of a study of blood T cell repertoires in COVID-19. About the study: Both acute and convalescent COVID-19 samples were obtained from the United States, Italy and Spain.

V was shortened by 2 bases and J by 2 bases, with 12 bases between the two germline ends. The CDR3 has 15 residues. CDR1 is SGHRS and CDR2 is YFSETQ in the germline V gene. Profiling relied on immunoSEQ multiplex PCR, and the TCRdb table lists in-frame clones only, not all of them. The table lists 150,000 to 200,000 clones, about four fifths of them singletons. This chain connects TRBV5-1 to TRBJ2-3; D may be TRBD2 (7 bases). This clonotype originated in a woman over 75 with COVID-19, enrolled during active disease. Material for sequencing was peripheral blood. CDR3 in DNA: TGCGCCAGCAGCTTCCGGGGGGCCCCCACAGATACGCAGTATTTT. Its protein product is CASSFRGAPTDTQYF.